This T cell receptor beta chain was recorded in a study of T cells after yellow fever vaccination. This CDR3 is built from 16 residues. V lost 4 bases, J lost 1 base, and 12 bases lay in between. Germline loops: CDR1 SGHRS, CDR2 YFSETQ. MiXCR was run by TCRdb on the 5' RACE reads, yielding one entry per CDR3 protein. The table shows a few hundred thousand distinct CDR3 sequences, with approximately 8% occurring only once. In this sample, this clonotype turned up a few times. The sequences come from CD4+ T cells sorted from PBMCs, collected 5 days after the yellow fever booster vaccination. This chain connects TRBV5-1 to TRBJ1-6, with D uncertain. This receptor was taken from a young man who received the YFV17D yellow fever vaccine. Here the CDR3 reads CASSPNPASYNSPLHF. The CDR3 DNA sequence: TGCGCCAGCAGCCCGAACCCGGCGTCCTATAATTCACCCCTCCACTTT.